Presented here are 6 T cell receptor beta chains from one specimen sequenced in a study of vaccination and CD4 T cells after COVID-19. Antigens for these TCRs are unknown. Researchers used the Oncomine TCR Beta short-read assay to sequence DNA from cultured CD4+ T cells. TCRdb recomputed calls from the PCR reads with MiXCR, one row per CDR3 protein. This sample carries about 25,000 distinct CDR3 sequences, 49% of them seen once, and the ten largest clones take 6.1%. Treatment here: roughly nine-day PBMC culture with coronavirus spike peptide pools or control peptides (ViraFEST assay). Sequencing input: CD4+ T cells from blood, cultured in vitro. These TCRs come from a human donor who had recovered from COVID-19.

The chain combines TRBV5-4 with TRBJ2-2, with 12 bases aligning to TRBD2. The CDR3 runs 16 residues. The V gene end was trimmed by 4 bases and the J gene end by 4 bases; junction bases not matched to a gene: 5. Per germline, CDR1 SGHNT and CDR2 YYREEE (reference sequence). The CDR3 DNA is TGTGCCAGCAGCCGAAGGACTAGCGGGACCACCGGGGAGCTGTTTTTT. Translating it yields CASSRRTSGTTGELFF.

This chain joins TRBV27 and TRBJ1-5, with 8 bases identical to TRBD1. Germline CDR1 and CDR2: MNHEY and SMNVEV (reference sequence). The J segment lost 8 bases and the V segment lost 4 bases, leaving 10 bases of the junction unmatched. This CDR3 region has 15 residues. The CDR3 region has the DNA TGTGCCAGCAGTTCGGGGACAGGTGGGCGAGAGCCCCAGCATTTT. It yields the protein CASSSGTGGREPQHF.

This clonotype has a handful of counts. V usage is TRBV11-3 and J usage is TRBJ1-6; TRBD1 aligns across 8 bases. The germline CDR1 and CDR2 sequences are SGHNT and YENEEA. The CDR3 is 20 residues long. Trimming removed 1 base from V and 0 bases from J; junction bases left unmatched: 11. CDR3 sequence (DNA): TGTGCCAGCAGCTTAGCAAGGACAGGGCCGTCGAGCTCCTATAATTCACCCCTCCACTTT. Its protein is CASSLARTGPSSSYNSPLHF.

The chain employs TRBV6-2 or TRBV6-3 and TRBJ2-2, with D unresolved. Germline V CDR1 and CDR2: MNHEY, SVGEGT. The CDR3 loop spans 13 amino acids. Between the trimmed V and J ends, which lost 6 bases and 7 bases, there was a span of 12 bases. CDR3 region: CASSLRVYGELFF. As DNA, the CDR3 is TGTGCCAGCAGCCTTCGTGTTTACGGGGAGCTGTTTTTT.

The chain links TRBV20-1 to TRBJ2-1; TRBD2 aligns across 9 bases. This CDR3 contains 16 residues. Looked up from germline, CDR1 is DFQATT and CDR2 is SNEGSKA (reference sequence). V lost 5 bases and J lost 1; bases outside the gene matches: 9. The CDR3 region has the DNA TGCAGTGCTCTTACTACTAGCGGGTCATCCTACAATGAGCAGTTCTTC. The encoded protein is CSALTTSGSSYNEQFF.

The rearrangement joins TRBV15 to TRBJ1-4; no clear D. The CDR3 totals 13 residues. The V end was cut by 1 base, the J end by 3 bases, with 3 bases between. The germline V gene encodes CDR1 LNHNV and CDR2 YYDKDF (reference sequence). CDR3: CATSRASNEKLFF. Written as DNA, the CDR3 is TGTGCCACCAGCAGAGCTTCTAATGAAAAACTGTTTTTT.